This T cell receptor (beta chain) is drawn from a study of Graves' ophthalmopathy and Graves' hyperthyroidism. The PBMCs originated from roughly 10 ml of fresh peripheral blood. This clonotype was recorded many times. Its antigen is unidentified. TCR beta CDR3 regions were amplified from RNA transcripts. RT-PCR with HTBI primers came first, then second-round multiplex PCR. TCRdb passed the multiplex PCR reads through MiXCR, listing each CDR3 protein once. The sample lists over 150,000 distinct CDR3 sequences, less than 45% seen once, with around 5.8% in the top ten. This CDR3 comprises 13 residues. V shed 4 bases and J shed 1 base, with 7 bases lying between them. Germline V lookup: CDR1 SNHLY, CDR2 FYNNEI. Whole-study results and caveats: Ophthalmopathy progression prediction by the model yielded a sensitivity of 55% to 71% and a specificity of approximately 77%.

This receptor was taken from a woman between 40 and 50 years old with Graves' ophthalmopathy. The chain couples TRBV2 to TRBJ1-1; D is unresolved. The sequencing input was peripheral blood. CDR3 amino acids: CASSATPNTEAFF. In DNA form, the CDR3 reads TGTGCCAGCAGTGCAACACCGAACACTGAAGCTTTCTTT.